The 21 T cell receptor beta chains presented below share a single source sample, sequenced in a study of cytomegalovirus exposure and HLA in healthy donors. PCR employed 60 Vbeta and 13 Jbeta primers. The assay was immunoSEQ multiplex PCR, and TCRdb's table has in-frame clones only and misses some. Here the sample spans approximately 130,000 clones, under 90% being singletons. The sample consisted of PBMCs. The receptors stem from a woman aged 40 to 50 in good health and CMV-seronegative.

V and J are TRBV5-4 and TRBJ2-7; 11 bases are shared with TRBD1. The length of the CDR3 is 15 residues. Per germline, CDR1 SGHNT and CDR2 YYREEE (reference sequence). V was clipped by 4 bases and J by 3 bases; unmatched bases: 6. The CDR3 here is CASSPGQGAIYEQYF. Written as DNA, the CDR3 is TGTGCCAGCAGCCCCGGACAGGGGGCAATCTACGAGCAGTACTTC.

DNA for the CDR3: TGTGCCAGCAGCCAATCCCCCCGGGGGGGGCCCTACACCTTC. Encoded protein: CASSQSPRGGPYTF. The gene calls are TRBV16 and TRBJ1-2; tentative D call: TRBD1 (6 bases). CDR1 is KGHSY and CDR2 is FQNENV in the germline V gene. V gave up 0 bases and J gave up 10 bases, with 15 bases separating them. The CDR3 runs to 14 residues.

V is TRBV5-1 and J is TRBJ2-6; TRBD2 matches 9 bases. In germline, CDR1 is SGHRS, CDR2 YFSETQ. V shed 5 bases and J 0 bases; nucleotides not matched to a gene: 12. The CDR3 extends over 19 amino acids. The CDR3 region is CASSTGTSLYSSGANVLTF. The CDR3 DNA reads TGCGCCAGCAGTACCGGGACTAGCTTATATAGCTCTGGGGCCAACGTCCTGACTTTC. Together with reference TRBV5-1 and TRBJ2-6, the CDR3 gives the full variable domain: KAGVTQTPRYLIKTRGQQVTLSCSPISGHRSVSWYQQTPGQGLQFLFEYFSETQRNKGNFPGRFSGRQFSNSRSEMNVSTLELGDSALYLCASSTGTSLYSSGANVLTFGAGSRLTVL.

The chain joins TRBV7-6 to TRBJ2-7; 8 positions match TRBD2. The germline V gene encodes CDR1 SGHVS and CDR2 FNYEAQ. CDR3 length: 13 residues. The V and J ends lost 0 bases and 10 bases, in that order; junction bases with no gene match: 5. The CDR3 DNA reads TGTGCCAGCAGCTTAGCGGCGGGGGGACGACAGTACTTC. Translating gives CASSLAAGGRQYF.

The CDR3 region is CASRPTRSTDTQYF. The CDR3 bases are TGTGCCAGCAGGCCGACTAGAAGCACAGATACGCAGTATTTT. V gene TRBV5-4 combines with J gene TRBJ2-3, with D perhaps TRBD2 (6 bases). The CDR3 spans 14 residues. The V gene's germline CDR1 is SGHNT and CDR2 YYREEE (reference sequence). V dropped 5 bases and J dropped 0 bases, with 10 bases sitting between them. The full variable domain, its missing parts supplied by reference TRBV5-4 and TRBJ2-3, is ETGVTQSPTHLIKTRGQQVTLRCSSQSGHNTVSWYQQALGQGPQFIFQYYREEENGRGNFPPRFSGLQFPNYSSELNVNALELDDSALYLCASRPTRSTDTQYFGPGTRLTVL.

The V gene is TRBV9, the J gene TRBJ2-2; D is undetermined. Trimming took off 4 bases at V and 1 base at J, with 11 bases between the two ends. Germline CDR1 reads SGDLS; CDR2 reads YYNGEE. The CDR3 extends over 15 amino acids. CDR3 amino acids: CASSPQGENTGELFF. CDR3 sequence (DNA): TGTGCCAGCAGCCCACAAGGAGAGAACACCGGGGAGCTGTTTTTT.

The chain recombines TRBV10-3 with TRBJ2-1, with 8 positions matching TRBD2. CDR3 length: 16 amino acids. Germline V CDR1 and CDR2: ENHRY, SYGVKD. Germline trimming cut 3 bases from V and 4 bases from J; bases unmatched to any gene: 8. DNA of the CDR3: TGTGCCATCAGTGATCCTGTGGCGGGGGGATACAATGAGCAGTTCTTC. It yields the protein CAISDPVAGGYNEQFF.

The V call is TRBV6-5, the J call TRBJ2-5, with D perhaps matching TRBD1 (6 bases). The V end lost 4 bases, the J end lost 5 bases, and 11 bases lay between the germline ends. CDR1 and CDR2 (germline): MNHEY, SVGAGI. The CDR3 is made up of 13 amino acids. In DNA, the CDR3 is TGTGCCAGCAGTTCCAACAGGGATGAGACCCAGTACTTC. Translation: CASSSNRDETQYF.

This rearrangement joins TRBV10-3 to TRBJ2-1, with 10 nucleotides matching TRBD1. Unmatched junction bases numbered 9, after V lost 7 bases and J lost 0 bases. The CDR3 totals 17 residues. The germline gives CDR1 ENHRY, CDR2 SYGVKD. The CDR3 DNA sequence: TGTGCCATCACCTTGGACAGGGGGAAAAGCTCCTACAATGAGCAGTTCTTC. Its translation is CAITLDRGKSSYNEQFF.

This chain uses TRBV5-6 with TRBJ2-3; D might be TRBD2 (5 bases). This CDR3 has 19 amino acids. The V and J ends lost 4 bases and 2 bases respectively, with 26 bases between them. CDR1 is SGHDT and CDR2 is YYEEEE in the germline V gene. The CDR3 sequence is CASSPQSRGTTFLTDTQYF. The CDR3 coding sequence is TGTGCCAGCAGCCCGCAGTCCCGGGGAACCACCTTCCTCACAGATACGCAGTATTTT.

CDR3 in DNA: TGTGCCAGCAGTTCAACAGGTGCAAAATCCAAAAACTATGGCTACACCTTC. Translated: CASSSTGAKSKNYGYTF. The chain combines TRBV27 with TRBJ1-2, with D maybe TRBD1 (5 bases). The CDR3 is 17 amino acids. Per germline, CDR1 MNHEY and CDR2 SMNVEV (reference sequence). Trimming left V 4 bases short and J 2 bases short, with 20 bases between.

CDR3 in amino acids: CASSYRGYGNTIYF. CDR3 sequence (DNA): TGCGCCAGCAGTTACAGGGGGTATGGAAACACCATATATTTT. The rearrangement joins TRBV4-1 to TRBJ1-3; 8 positions match TRBD1. Germline assignment: CDR1 MGHRA and CDR2 YSYEKL. Unmatched junction bases numbered 4, after V lost 6 bases and J lost 3 bases. CDR3 length equals 14 residues.

V gene TRBV7-2 combines with J gene TRBJ1-6; TRBD1 agrees at 7 bases. CDR3 length: 19 amino acids. Germline lookup yields CDR1 SGHTA and CDR2 FQGNSA. After removal of 5 bases from V and 4 bases from J, the junction contained 17 bases not matched to a gene. CDR3 in DNA: TGTGCCAGCAGCCATCCCAATTACAGGGGACCCCCTTATAATTCACCCCTCCACTTT. It yields the protein CASSHPNYRGPPYNSPLHF.

V and J are TRBV5-1 and TRBJ2-3, with 7 bases matching TRBD2. Germline CDR1 reads SGHRS; CDR2 reads YFSETQ. With 7 bases clipped from V and 3 bases from J, the junction kept 8 bases outside the gene matches. This CDR3 region has 14 residues. The CDR3 loop is CASGGEGRTDTQYF. The CDR3, as DNA: TGCGCCAGCGGCGGGGAGGGGCGGACAGATACGCAGTATTTT.

This clone was recorded once. The V gene is TRBV19, the J gene TRBJ2-7; D perhaps matches TRBD1 (5 bases). Looked up from germline, CDR1 is LNHDA and CDR2 is SQIVND (reference sequence). V lost 6 bases and J lost 3, with 18 bases in between. This CDR3 is built from 15 residues. The CDR3 coding sequence is TGTGCCAGTAGAATTTCAACAGGTCCCTACTACGAGCAGTACTTC. It encodes CASRISTGPYYEQYF.

The V call is TRBV6-1, the J call TRBJ2-7, with TRBD2 as a possible D gene (6 bases). The V end was cut by 3 bases, the J end by 1 base, with 16 bases between. The CDR3 extends over 16 amino acids. Germline loops: CDR1 MNHNS, CDR2 SASEGT. The CDR3 loop is CASSDFGSTRSYEQYF. Here the CDR3 DNA reads TGTGCCAGCAGTGACTTCGGATCGACTAGATCCTACGAGCAGTACTTC.

There are a few counts of this clone. The J gene is TRBJ2-7, the V gene TRBV7-9; no definite D call. The CDR3 runs to 14 residues. The V end was cut by 5 bases, the J end by 9 bases, with 20 bases between. Germline V gene sequence: CDR1 SEHNR, CDR2 FQNEAQ (reference sequence). The CDR3: CASSRHEPQDGQYF. For the CDR3, the DNA is TGTGCCAGCAGCCGACACGAACCCCAAGATGGGCAGTACTTC.

This chain connects TRBV9 to TRBJ1-2, with 11 nucleotides matching TRBD1. The CDR3 loop spans 18 amino acids. Losses at the gene ends were 0 bases for V and 4 bases for J; bases not matched to a gene: 11. The V gene's germline CDR1 is SGDLS and CDR2 YYNGEE. CDR3: CASSVASGQGALGYGYTF. The CDR3, as DNA: TGTGCCAGCAGCGTAGCTTCCGGACAGGGGGCGCTGGGCTATGGCTACACCTTC.

The V gene is TRBV11-2, the J gene TRBJ2-7, with TRBD1 identical over 8 bases. Per the germline V gene, CDR1 is SGHAT and CDR2 is FQNNGV. J lost 2 bases, V lost 4 bases, and 4 bases had no gene match. The CDR3 is made up of 14 amino acids. This chain's CDR3 is CASSSGQGPYEQYF. CDR3 nucleotides: TGTGCCAGCAGCTCTGGACAGGGTCCCTACGAGCAGTACTTC.

The gene calls are TRBV7-2 and TRBJ1-2; D ambiguous. This CDR3 spans 13 amino acids. Germline lookup yields CDR1 SGHTA and CDR2 FQGNSA. V lost 3 bases and J lost 5, with 10 bases in between. This chain's CDR3 is CASSLAQKYGYTF. The CDR3 nucleotides read TGTGCCAGCAGCTTGGCCCAGAAATATGGCTACACCTTC. The entire variable domain, with the rest obtained from reference TRBV7-2 and TRBJ1-2, is as follows: GAGVSQSPSNKVTEKGKDVELRCDPISGHTALYWYRQSLGQGLEFLIYFQGNSAPDKSGLPSDRFSAERTGGSVSTLTIQRTQQEDSAVYLCASSLAQKYGYTFGSGTRLTVV.

This clone was seen more than once but under ten times. V usage is TRBV18 and J usage is TRBJ2-1; 7 positions agree with TRBD1. CDR3 length equals 13 residues. Germline CDR1 is KGHSH and CDR2 is LQKENI. The V and J ends lost 5 bases and 5 bases, in that order; junction bases with no gene match: 3. The CDR3 is CASSRDRDNEQFF. Here the CDR3 DNA reads TGTGCCAGCTCAAGAGACAGGGACAATGAGCAGTTCTTC.